These 32 T cell receptor beta chains were sequenced from one sample in a study of cytomegalovirus exposure and HLA in healthy donors. PCR involved 60 Vbeta and 13 Jbeta primers. Assay: immunoSEQ multiplex PCR; the TCRdb copy retains only in-frame clones and omits some. The repertoire consists of about 150,000 clones, with approximately 80% occurring once and the leading ten covering about 4%. Sequencing was carried out using PBMCs. Receptors originate from a male donor in good health and CMV-seronegative.

The chain has TRBV4-2 and TRBJ2-7; the match to TRBD1 covers 10 bases. The CDR3 extends over 16 amino acids. Germline V gene lookup returns CDR1 LGHNA and CDR2 YNFKEQ. The J segment lost 2 bases and the V segment lost 2 bases, leaving 6 bases of the junction unmatched. In nucleotides, the CDR3 is TGTGCCAGCAGCCAACCGACAGGGGGCCTCCCCTACGAGCAGTACTTC. It is translated as CASSQPTGGLPYEQYF.

The V gene is TRBV28, the J gene TRBJ2-5, with 9 bases aligning to TRBD2. The J call could be wrong; TRBJ2-7 is a better fit for the DNA end. The germline V gene has CDR1 MDHEN and CDR2 SYDVKM. The CDR3 contains 14 residues. Here the CDR3 DNA reads TGTGCCAGCAGTCCCCGACTAGCGGACTACGAGCAGTACTTC. Amino acids: CASSPRLADYEQYF.

The rearrangement uses TRBV10-3 and TRBJ1-4; 12 nucleotides match TRBD1. Trimming removed 5 bases from V and 8 bases from J; junction bases left unmatched: 3. Looked up from germline, CDR1 is ENHRY and CDR2 is SYGVKD. There are 14 residues in the CDR3. In DNA form, the CDR3 reads TGTGCCATCAGTATCGGGACAGGGGGCGAAAAACTGTTTTTT. Protein sequence: CAISIGTGGEKLFF.

The V gene is TRBV18, the J gene TRBJ2-5, with TRBD2 matching over 10 bases. Germline CDR1 and CDR2: KGHSH and LQKENI. The CDR3 extends over 14 amino acids. The V segment lost 3 bases and the J segment 4 bases; nucleotides outside the gene matches: 2. CDR3 sequence reads: CASSPLAGVETQYF. The CDR3 DNA sequence: TGTGCCAGCTCACCGCTAGCGGGAGTAGAGACCCAGTACTTC.

The CDR3 reads CASGQAYSGTGIEDTQYF. As DNA, the CDR3 is TGTGCTAGTGGTCAGGCCTACTCCGGGACAGGGATAGAAGATACGCAGTATTTT. The chain has TRBV12-5 and TRBJ2-3; 9 bases match TRBD1. The CDR3 runs to 18 residues. The trim removed 5 bases at V and 5 bases at J, leaving 17 bases unmatched. The germline V gene encodes CDR1 LGHNT and CDR2 FRNRAP.

The chain carries TRBV7-2 and TRBJ2-3, with TRBD2 identical over 12 bases. The CDR3 runs 18 residues. Germline-derived CDR1 and CDR2 are SGHTA and FQGNSA. V was clipped by 0 bases and J by 0 bases; unmatched bases: 4. The CDR3 loop is CASSLAASGGGSTDTQYF. In nucleotides, the CDR3 is TGTGCCAGCAGCTTAGCGGCTAGCGGGGGGGGCAGCACAGATACGCAGTATTTT.

The DNA for the CDR3 is TGTGCCAGCAGCTTCTGGGGACAGAACACCGGGGAGCTGTTTTTT. Its translation is CASSFWGQNTGELFF. The chain combines TRBV13 with TRBJ2-2; D is perhaps TRBD1 (6 bases). The CDR3 is 15 residues long. Germline V lookup: CDR1 PRHDT, CDR2 FYEKMQ (reference sequence). Trimming stripped 3 bases from V and 1 base from J, with 9 bases between. Supplemented by reference TRBV13 and TRBJ2-2, the full variable domain reads AAGVIQSPRHLIKEKRETATLKCYPIPRHDTVYWYQQGPGQDPQFLISFYEKMQSDKGSIPDRFSAQQFSDYHSELNMSSLELGDSALYFCASSFWGQNTGELFFGEGSRLTVL.

V is TRBV4-3 and J is TRBJ2-3; 12 nucleotides align to TRBD2. In germline, CDR1 is LGHNA, CDR2 YSLEER. V lost 1 base, J lost 4 bases, and 9 bases stayed unmatched. This CDR3 spans 18 amino acids. CDR3 residues: CASSQAASGGAMPDTQYF. DNA for the CDR3: TGCGCCAGCAGCCAAGCGGCTAGCGGGGGGGCCATGCCAGATACGCAGTATTTT.

The chain couples TRBV6-5 to TRBJ1-2, with 7 positions matching TRBD1. J lost 7 bases, V lost 0 bases, and 8 bases had no gene match. Germline-derived CDR1 and CDR2 are MNHEY and SVGAGI. CDR3 size: 15 residues. The CDR3 DNA sequence: TGTGCCAGCAGTTACTCGCCAGGGGGGAACGGTGGCTACACCTTC. Residues: CASSYSPGGNGGYTF.

The genes are TRBV4-3 and TRBJ2-7, with D perhaps TRBD2 (6 bases). Germline V gene lookup returns CDR1 LGHNA and CDR2 YSLEER. Deletions cut 4 bases from V and 3 bases from J, with 22 bases between. There are 17 residues in the CDR3. In nucleotides, the CDR3 is TGCGCCAGCAGCCCCGGGGATGGGGGACTTTACGGCTACGAGCAGTACTTC. The encoded protein is CASSPGDGGLYGYEQYF.

The V call is TRBV6-1, the J call TRBJ2-3; a possible D gene is TRBD2 (6 bases). The ends were cut back, 3 bases at V and 0 bases at J, with 16 bases in the middle. The CDR3 sequence is 17 residues long. From germline, CDR1 is MNHNS and CDR2 SASEGT. The CDR3 protein is CASSDPLEGRSTDTQYF. DNA of the CDR3: TGTGCCAGCAGTGATCCGCTGGAGGGCCGGAGCACAGATACGCAGTATTTT.

The chain combines TRBV14 with TRBJ2-1; D may be TRBD2 (5 bases). Per germline, CDR1 SGHDN and CDR2 FVKESK. Trimming cost V 0 bases and J 0 bases, with 9 bases left between them. The CDR3 loop spans 16 amino acids. CDR3 protein: CASSQDQADSYNEQFF. As DNA, the CDR3 is TGTGCCAGCAGCCAAGATCAAGCGGACTCCTACAATGAGCAGTTCTTC.

This chain joins TRBV2 and TRBJ2-3; TRBD2 is a possible D gene (5 bases). Trimming cost V 10 bases and J 0 bases, with 11 bases left between them. Germline values: CDR1 SNHLY, CDR2 FYNNEI. The CDR3 spans 13 residues. Here the CDR3 reads CAMRAPSTDTQYF. As DNA, the CDR3 is TGTGCCATGAGGGCCCCTAGCACAGATACGCAGTATTTT.

The V gene is TRBV19, the J gene TRBJ2-1, with 9 bases lining up with TRBD2. There are 16 residues in the CDR3. Germline V gives CDR1 LNHDA, CDR2 SQIVND (reference sequence). V lost 3 bases to trimming and J lost 4 bases; unmatched junction nucleotides: 7. The CDR3 spells CASSIRSSGKYNEQFF. The CDR3 DNA is TGTGCCAGTAGTATTAGGTCTAGCGGGAAATACAATGAGCAGTTCTTC. The complete variable domain, with remaining parts taken from reference TRBV19 and TRBJ2-1, reads DGGITQSPKYLFRKEGQNVTLSCEQNLNHDAMYWYRQDPGQGLRLIYYSQIVNDFQKGDIAEGYSVSREKKESFPLTVTSAQKNPTAFYLCASSIRSSGKYNEQFFGPGTRLTVL.

The rearrangement links TRBV2 to TRBJ1-5, with 7 positions matching TRBD1. J lost 2 bases, V lost 1 base, and 2 bases had no gene match. Germline assignment: CDR1 SNHLY and CDR2 FYNNEI. This CDR3 is built from 15 residues. The CDR3 spells CASSEVTGGNQPQHF. Written as DNA, the CDR3 is TGTGCCAGCAGTGAAGTTACAGGGGGCAATCAGCCCCAGCATTTT.

As to this clone: Other DNA sequences of this sample code for an identical CDR3. The V call is TRBV2, the J call TRBJ2-7; 7 bases align to TRBD2. The CDR3 totals 15 residues. The germline gives CDR1 SNHLY, CDR2 FYNNEI. V dropped 6 bases and J dropped 2; count of bases not matched to a gene: 10. This CDR3 reads CASRDMGLAAYEQYF. CDR3 DNA sequence: TGTGCCAGCAGGGATATGGGGCTAGCGGCCTACGAGCAGTACTTC.

The chain is built from TRBV6-1 and TRBJ1-2; the D is unclear. Trimming shortened V by 6 bases and J by 5 bases, and 19 bases separated the two germline ends. This CDR3 region has 15 residues. Looked up from germline, CDR1 is MNHNS and CDR2 is SASEGT. The CDR3 here is CASRNGRDPSYGYTF. The CDR3 DNA sequence: TGTGCCAGCAGGAATGGCCGGGATCCATCGTATGGCTACACCTTC.

The J gene is TRBJ2-1, the V gene TRBV5-1, with D possibly being TRBD1 (6 bases). Germline CDR1 SGHRS, CDR2 YFSETQ. V was trimmed by 0 bases and J by 4 bases, leaving 11 bases between them. This CDR3 comprises 15 residues. CDR3: CASSLADRRYNEQFF. Written as DNA, the CDR3 is TGCGCCAGCAGCTTGGCGGACAGACGTTACAATGAGCAGTTCTTC. Full variable domain (missing parts from reference TRBV5-1 and TRBJ2-1): KAGVTQTPRYLIKTRGQQVTLSCSPISGHRSVSWYQQTPGQGLQFLFEYFSETQRNKGNFPGRFSGRQFSNSRSEMNVSTLELGDSALYLCASSLADRRYNEQFFGPGTRLTVL.

The sample holds one count of this clone. The chain employs TRBV2 and TRBJ1-1; 8 positions agree with TRBD1. This CDR3 has 13 residues. Germline V lookup: CDR1 SNHLY, CDR2 FYNNEI. Unmatched junction bases numbered 5, after V lost 6 bases and J lost 5 bases. The CDR3 reads CASRPTGGTEAFF. The CDR3, as DNA: TGTGCCAGCAGGCCCACAGGGGGTACTGAAGCTTTCTTT.

This clone was seen once. V usage is TRBV7-2 and J usage is TRBJ2-3, with TRBD1 matching 8 bases. V was clipped by 1 base and J by 11 bases; unmatched bases: 5. CDR1 and CDR2 from the germline V gene are SGHTA and FQGNSA. CDR3 length: 13 residues. CDR3 amino acids: CASSLEAGGMQYF. The CDR3 nucleotides read TGTGCCAGCAGCTTAGAGGCAGGGGGCATGCAGTATTTT.

In DNA, the CDR3 is TGTGCCAGCAGCGTAGGGACTAGTGGGGCAGATACGCAGTATTTT. Amino acid sequence: CASSVGTSGADTQYF. This sequence joins TRBV9 and TRBJ2-3; TRBD2 agrees at 7 bases. CDR3 length: 15 residues. With 0 bases clipped from V and 4 bases from J, the junction kept 5 bases outside the gene matches. From germline, CDR1 is SGDLS and CDR2 YYNGEE.

The chain couples TRBV4-3 to TRBJ1-4, with D hard to call. CDR1 LGHNA and CDR2 YSLEER come from the germline V gene. There are 16 residues in the CDR3. The V end lost 3 bases, the J end lost 5 bases, and 16 bases lay between the germline ends. Here the CDR3 DNA reads TGCGCCAGCAGCCAGAACCCCGACACAAAGAATGAAAAACTGTTTTTT. The encoded protein is CASSQNPDTKNEKLFF.

In this sample, this clone turned up once. The chain carries TRBV7-8 and TRBJ1-3; D gene ambiguous. Germline values: CDR1 SGHVS, CDR2 FQNEAQ. The CDR3 spans 15 residues. V dropped 2 bases and J dropped 0 bases, with 8 bases sitting between them. This CDR3 reads CASSLLKASGNTIYF. In nucleotides, the CDR3 is TGTGCCAGCAGCTTACTGAAAGCCTCTGGAAACACCATATATTTT.

The genes are TRBV2 and TRBJ2-7, with TRBD1 matching over 7 bases. V dropped 2 bases and J dropped 4; count of bases not matched to a gene: 8. The CDR3 runs to 15 residues. In germline, CDR1 is SNHLY, CDR2 FYNNEI. CDR3 loop: CASSERDSLSYEQYF. CDR3 sequence (DNA): TGTGCCAGCAGTGAAAGGGACAGTTTATCATACGAGCAGTACTTC.

The V and J genes are TRBV4-3 and TRBJ1-6; a weak D match, TRBD1 (6 bases). The germline V gene encodes CDR1 LGHNA and CDR2 YSLEER. CDR3 length equals 15 residues. V was clipped by 3 bases and J by 4 bases, with 10 bases between them. The CDR3 protein is CASSQEDSYNSPLHF. Here the CDR3 DNA reads TGCGCCAGCAGCCAGGAGGACAGTTATAATTCACCCCTCCACTTT.

This chain links TRBV27 with TRBJ1-3; D possibly corresponds to TRBD1 (6 bases). Trimming left V 4 bases short and J 4 bases short, with 14 bases between. The CDR3 covers 15 residues. Per germline, CDR1 MNHEY and CDR2 SMNVEV (reference sequence). The CDR3 nucleotides are TGTGCCAGCAGTTGGGCTGGGGGGGGCGGAAACACCATATATTTT. Translating it yields CASSWAGGGGNTIYF.

The genes are TRBV7-2 and TRBJ1-3, with D possibly matching TRBD1 (6 bases). The CDR3 length is 14 residues. Germline assignment: CDR1 SGHTA and CDR2 FQGNSA. The ends were cut back, 5 bases at V and 8 bases at J, with 16 bases in the middle. DNA of the CDR3: TGTGCCAGCAGCCAAGGGGGTAGATTACACACCATATATTTT. Translation: CASSQGGRLHTIYF. Complete variable domain (other parts from reference TRBV7-2 and TRBJ1-3): GAGVSQSPSNKVTEKGKDVELRCDPISGHTALYWYRQSLGQGLEFLIYFQGNSAPDKSGLPSDRFSAERTGGSVSTLTIQRTQQEDSAVYLCASSQGGRLHTIYFGEGSWLTVV.

The chain is built from TRBV7-9 and TRBJ2-2; 7 bases are shared with TRBD1. After removal of 3 bases from V and 7 bases from J, the junction contained 17 bases not matched to a gene. Per the germline V gene, CDR1 is SEHNR and CDR2 is FQNEAQ (reference sequence). This CDR3 is built from 18 residues. The CDR3 DNA reads TGTGCCAGCAGCTTCCCCCTGGGGGTCCAGGGGGATGGCGGGGAGCTGTTTTTT. This encodes CASSFPLGVQGDGGELFF.

V and J are TRBV4-2 and TRBJ2-3, with D perhaps TRBD1 (7 bases). The CDR3 consists of 17 residues. V dropped 3 bases and J dropped 0 bases, with 16 bases sitting between them. Germline V gene lookup returns CDR1 LGHNA and CDR2 YNFKEQ. CDR3 residues: CASSQFSAGGSTDTQYF. The CDR3, as DNA: TGTGCCAGCAGCCAGTTTAGTGCAGGGGGGAGCACAGATACGCAGTATTTT.

This chain connects TRBV6-1 to TRBJ1-4; 7 bases agree with TRBD1. With V trimmed by 1 base and J by 2 bases, 10 bases remained unmatched. The CDR3 totals 18 residues. Germline V gene lookup returns CDR1 MNHNS and CDR2 SASEGT. The DNA of the CDR3 is TGTGCCAGCAGTGAAGGGGGGGCAGGGGGGAAGACTAATGAAAAACTGTTTTTT. Protein: CASSEGGAGGKTNEKLFF.

This sequence joins TRBV4-1 and TRBJ2-7, with 7 bases matching TRBD2. Germline CDR1 and CDR2: MGHRA and YSYEKL. The CDR3 is 15 amino acids. The V segment lost 1 base and the J segment 4 bases; nucleotides outside the gene matches: 7. CDR3 DNA sequence: TGCGCCAGCAGCCAAGGACTAGCTACCCTATACGAGCAGTACTTC. Protein: CASSQGLATLYEQYF.

The genes are TRBV11-2 and TRBJ2-7, with TRBD2 matching 7 bases. The J segment lost 7 bases and the V segment lost 1 base, leaving 7 bases of the junction unmatched. Germline V gene sequence: CDR1 SGHAT, CDR2 FQNNGV. The CDR3 consists of 14 residues. The CDR3: CASSLVQGAGEQYF. The CDR3 DNA follows: TGTGCCAGCAGCTTAGTGCAGGGAGCGGGGGAGCAGTACTTC.